This T cell receptor beta chain was observed in a study of CD4+ T cells in melanoma. Sequencing used immunoSEQ multiplex PCR; TCRdb keeps in-frame clones, though not all of them. The sample shows more than 13,000 clones, about 62% of them seen only once. Details on this clone: Its antigen is not identified.

Study-wide points: In melanoma, neoantigen-specific CD4+ T cells reportedly differed in differentiation state.

Trimming shortened V by 7 bases and J by 0 bases, and 24 bases separated the two germline ends. Germline V lookup: CDR1 SGHRS, CDR2 YFSETQ. The CDR3 runs to 18 residues. What was sequenced was cells from a culture (not recorded whether cultured in vitro). The V call is TRBV5-1, the J call TRBJ2-3; D unresolved. The clonotype comes from a human donor with melanoma. CDR3: CASPTLPNQAPSTDTQYF. In nucleotides, the CDR3 is TGCGCCAGCCCGACCCTACCAAATCAAGCTCCAAGCACAGATACGCAGTATTTT.